The 14 T cell receptor beta chains in this list originate from one sample, sequenced in a study of CD8 T cells in Susac syndrome. Random hexamers were used to reverse transcribe the RNA input (about 0.5 to 1 ug). TCRdb analysed the immunoSEQ multiplex PCR reads with MiXCR anew, one entry per CDR3 protein. The sample yields 160,000 or so distinct CDR3 sequences, around 96% seen once. The sequenced material came from CD8+ T cells from PBMCs. Receptor source: a human donor with multiple sclerosis.

The CDR3 region is CASSPSGTRVNEQFF. In DNA, the CDR3 is TGTGCCAGCAGCCCGTCCGGGACTAGGGTGAATGAGCAGTTCTTC. This chain links TRBV9 with TRBJ2-1, with 8 bases fitting TRBD2. Germline assignment: CDR1 SGDLS and CDR2 YYNGEE. Trimming took 4 bases from V and 7 from J; bases not matched to a gene: 10. CDR3 length: 15 amino acids. The variable domain in full, with the rest retrieved from reference TRBV9 and TRBJ2-1, is DSGVTQTPKHLITATGQRVTLRCSPRSGDLSVYWYQQSLDQGLQFLIQYYNGEERAKGNILERFSAQQFPDLHSELNLSSLELGDSALYFCASSPSGTRVNEQFFGPGTRLTVL.

V gene TRBV28 combines with J gene TRBJ1-4; D not certain. V was trimmed by 3 bases and J by 4 bases, leaving 9 bases between them. CDR1 is MDHEN and CDR2 is SYDVKM in the germline V gene. CDR3 length: 14 residues. The DNA for the CDR3 is TGTGCCAGCAGTTTTGTCACTCTTAATGAAAAACTGTTTTTT. Protein: CASSFVTLNEKLFF.

V is TRBV28 and J is TRBJ2-5; 9 bases are a match to TRBD2. The trim removed 2 bases at V and 4 bases at J, leaving 5 bases unmatched. In germline, CDR1 is MDHEN, CDR2 SYDVKM. The CDR3 totals 15 residues. CDR3 DNA: TGTGCCAGCAGTTTACGACTAGCGGACATAGAGACCCAGTACTTC. Its protein product is CASSLRLADIETQYF.

J is TRBJ2-7 and V is TRBV3-1; 8 bases match TRBD2. V lost 3 bases to trimming and J lost 4 bases; unmatched junction nucleotides: 8. The CDR3 covers 15 residues. Germline loops: CDR1 LGHDT, CDR2 YNNKEL (reference sequence). The CDR3 is CASSQGRGGPYEQYF. The CDR3 bases are TGTGCCAGCAGCCAGGGGCGCGGGGGGCCTTACGAGCAGTACTTC.

The rearrangement uses TRBV20-1 and TRBJ1-5, with D perhaps TRBD1 (5 bases). CDR1 and CDR2 (germline): DFQATT, SNEGSKA (reference sequence). This CDR3 spans 18 amino acids. Deletions cut 1 base from V and 1 base from J, with 20 bases between. CDR3 in DNA: TGCAGTGCTAGAGGGTTGGGGCAGACGCGCATAAGCAATCAGCCCCAGCATTTT. Its protein product is CSARGLGQTRISNQPQHF.

Note on this clonotype: A read error may produce the germline difference seen at one junction end. The J gene is TRBJ2-7, the V gene TRBV3-1; D remains unclear. This CDR3 comprises 15 residues. The germline CDR1 and CDR2 sequences are LGHDT and YNNKEL (reference sequence). CDR3: CASSQVPVFSHEQYF. DNA for the CDR3: TGTGCCAGCAGCCAAGTTCCAGTCTTCTCCCACGAGCAGTACTTC.

The chain employs TRBV11-2 and TRBJ2-7; D may be TRBD2 (6 bases). This CDR3 has 13 residues. Germline V gene sequence: CDR1 SGHAT, CDR2 FQNNGV. The V and J ends lost 1 base and 3 bases respectively, with 7 bases between them. The CDR3: CASSLATSYEQYF. CDR3 DNA: TGTGCCAGCAGCTTAGCGACTAGCTACGAGCAGTACTTC.

This chain joins TRBV12-3 or TRBV12-4 and TRBJ2-1; the match to TRBD2 covers 11 bases. The CDR3 has 17 amino acids. V dropped 3 bases and J dropped 3; count of bases not matched to a gene: 7. Written as DNA, the CDR3 is TGTGCCAGCAGTTTCCCACTAGCGGGAGCTCTCTACAATGAGCAGTTCTTC. Its protein is CASSFPLAGALYNEQFF.

This clonotype was counted once. The V call is TRBV15, the J call TRBJ2-5; 9 nucleotides align to TRBD2. Looked up from germline, CDR1 is LNHNV and CDR2 is YYDKDF (reference sequence). V lost 3 bases to trimming and J lost 5 bases; unmatched junction nucleotides: 10. CDR3 length: 16 amino acids. The CDR3 sequence is CATSRKVVAGDETQYF. The DNA for the CDR3 is TGTGCCACCAGCAGGAAGGTGGTAGCGGGAGACGAGACCCAGTACTTC.

The CDR3 spells CASSQDWARGGETQYF. The CDR3 region has the DNA TGTGCCAGCAGCCAAGACTGGGCCAGGGGGGGAGAGACCCAGTACTTC. The chain has TRBV3-1 and TRBJ2-5; either TRBD1 or TRBD2 may supply D (7 bases each). V lost 0 bases to trimming and J lost 4 bases, with 15 bases between them. The CDR3 is 16 amino acids. Germline assignment: CDR1 LGHDT and CDR2 YNNKEL (reference sequence).

V gene TRBV15 combines with J gene TRBJ2-7, with D possibly being TRBD1 (6 bases). In germline, CDR1 is LNHNV, CDR2 YYDKDF (reference sequence). V was shortened by 3 bases and J by 6 bases, with 21 bases between the two germline ends. The CDR3 spans 16 residues. In nucleotides, the CDR3 is TGTGCCACCAGCAGCCTAGAGACAGGCCCCCGGGGCGAGCAGTACTTC. Protein: CATSSLETGPRGEQYF.

The genes are TRBV12-3 or TRBV12-4 and TRBJ2-7; 7 positions match TRBD1. After removal of 3 bases from V and 0 bases from J, the junction contained 11 bases not matched to a gene. The CDR3 length is 17 residues. CDR3 in amino acids: CASSFDPTGTLSYEQYF. CDR3 sequence (DNA): TGTGCCAGCAGTTTTGACCCGACAGGGACCCTCTCCTACGAGCAGTACTTC.

V usage is TRBV11-3 and J usage is TRBJ2-7; 7 bases map to TRBD2. V was clipped by 5 bases and J by 6 bases; unmatched bases: 13. The germline gives CDR1 SGHNT, CDR2 YENEEA. The CDR3 covers 15 residues. CDR3 sequence (DNA): TGTGCCAGCAGCCCTACTCGGGGACCGGGAGGCGAGCAGTACTTC. The encoded protein is CASSPTRGPGGEQYF.

The chain employs TRBV20-1 and TRBJ2-7; tentative D call: TRBD1 (5 bases). Trimming removed 6 bases at V and 0 bases at J, with 12 bases between. Germline CDR1 and CDR2: DFQATT and SNEGSKA (reference sequence). The CDR3 consists of 13 residues. CDR3 nucleotides: TGCAGTGCATCGGACACCGGCTCCTACGAGCAGTACTTC. Amino acid sequence: CSASDTGSYEQYF.